This T cell receptor (beta chain) comes out of a study of cytomegalovirus exposure and HLA in healthy donors. Overall study: Out of around 360 genotyped donors, roughly 80% belonged to the Caucasian-associated ancestry cluster.

The PCR contained 60 Vbeta and 13 Jbeta primers. In the study's own analysis: Later work found tens of millions of unique TCR beta chains, with 9.5 million to 14 million shared. Libraries were prepared by immunoSEQ multiplex PCR; TCRdb keeps only in-frame clonotypes and omits some of them. V, J and clone size are taken as reported in that table, and D and trimming were inferred from the DNA itself. The sample has some 190,000 clones, around three quarters seen once. Each donor was healthy, and each was a bone marrow donor. Germline V gene data show CDR1 as LNHDA and CDR2 as SQIVND (reference sequence). V was clipped by 7 bases and J by 5 bases, with 14 bases between them. This CDR3 is built from 13 residues.

The clonotype originates from a young woman in good health and CMV-seronegative. This rearrangement joins TRBV19 to TRBJ2-5; D is perhaps TRBD2 (5 bases). Sequenced: PBMCs. Here the CDR3 reads CASTPRPGETQYF. DNA of the CDR3: TGTGCCAGTACCCCACGACCGGGGGAGACCCAGTACTTC.